The entry below describes one T cell receptor (beta chain). What it recognizes is unknown. Between the trimmed V and J ends, which lost 2 bases and 9 bases, there was a span of 17 bases. The CDR3 extends over 14 amino acids. The sample originates from a study of T-cell reconstitution after alpha-beta-depleted transplantation in children. Study observations and caveats: Diversity and T-cell counts at one year after transplant derived mostly from new T cells.

Preparing the TCRbeta library involved the use of unique molecular identifiers. TCRdb re-analysed the PCR reads in MiXCR, keeping a single row per CDR3 protein. The sample holds hundreds of thousands of distinct CDR3 sequences, over 10% seen once. This specimen was PBMCs, mostly from graft donor cells, taken 360 days after TCRalphabeta/CD19-depleted stem cell transplant. The V gene is TRBV12-3 or TRBV12-4, the J gene TRBJ2-7; D unclear. The clonotype was recovered from a male patient younger than 18 who had a stem cell transplant for acute myeloid leukemia, so the T cells may come from the graft donor. The DNA for the CDR3 is TGTGCCAGCAGTTTATTGGCAGAGAAGGTTCGGCAGTACTTC. It encodes CASSLLAEKVRQYF.